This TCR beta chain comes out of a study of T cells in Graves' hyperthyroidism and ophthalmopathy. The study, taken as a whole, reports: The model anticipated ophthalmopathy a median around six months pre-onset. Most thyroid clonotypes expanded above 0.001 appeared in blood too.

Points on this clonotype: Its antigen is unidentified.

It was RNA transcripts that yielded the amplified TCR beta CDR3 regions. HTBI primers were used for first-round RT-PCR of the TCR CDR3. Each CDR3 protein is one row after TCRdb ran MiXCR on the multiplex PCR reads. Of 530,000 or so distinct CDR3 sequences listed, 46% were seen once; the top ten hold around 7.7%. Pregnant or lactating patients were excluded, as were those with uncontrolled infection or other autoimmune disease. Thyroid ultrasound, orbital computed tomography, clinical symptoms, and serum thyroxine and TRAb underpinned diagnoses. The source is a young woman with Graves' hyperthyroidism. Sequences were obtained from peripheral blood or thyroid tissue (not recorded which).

CDR3 residues: CASSLGTSGNEQYF. Here the CDR3 DNA reads TGCGCCAGCAGCCTAGGGACTAGCGGGAACGAGCAGTACTTC. V and J are TRBV5-1 and TRBJ2-7; 13 nucleotides match TRBD2. CDR3 length: 14 residues. Germline loops: CDR1 SGHRS, CDR2 YFSETQ. J lost 5 bases, V lost 4 bases, and 3 bases had no gene match.